This T cell receptor beta chain was retrieved from a study of blood T cell repertoires in COVID-19. Looking at the study overall: Sources were T cells, B-cell-depleted T cells, or PBMCs; the material itself was cDNA or gDNA.

This clone was seen only once. CDR3 length equals 14 residues. The germline CDR1 and CDR2 sequences are SGHTA and FQGNSA. V lost 5 bases, J lost 0 bases, and 11 bases lay in between. Repertoires were generated with immunoSEQ multiplex PCR, while TCRdb's copy carries only in-frame clones and drops some. The sample lists 150,000 to 200,000 clones, 88% seen once, with 9% in the top ten. The receptor's source is a woman between 18 and 29 years old who had recovered from COVID-19. The V gene is TRBV7-2, the J gene TRBJ2-7, with D tentatively TRBD1 (5 bases). Sequences were obtained from PBMCs or T cells enriched from blood (not recorded which). The CDR3 region has the DNA TGTGCCAGCAGCGCACGAAGGGGCTCCTACGAGCAGTACTTC. Its translation: CASSARRGSYEQYF.